This TCR beta chain was recovered during a study of blood T cell repertoires in COVID-19. Study-level information: Researchers got acute and convalescent COVID-19 samples from the United States, Italy and Spain. Sample material is recorded as cDNA or gDNA derived from T cells, B-cell-depleted T cells, or PBMCs.

V dropped 6 bases and J dropped 5; count of bases not matched to a gene: 7. Germline V gene data show CDR1 as MNHEY and CDR2 as SMNVEV (reference sequence). The CDR3 loop spans 15 amino acids. Authors' data handling: Reference gene primer amplification in the assay estimated nucleated cell counts. Assay used: immunoSEQ multiplex PCR; TCRdb lists only in-frame clones, some missing. The V and J calls and clone size come from that table; D and trimming were worked out from the DNA. The sample carries about 80,000 clones, 60% to 85% recorded once. Sequencing used peripheral blood. The source of this sequence is a human donor in a cohort sampled during active COVID-19. The chain combines TRBV27 with TRBJ2-1, with TRBD2 matching over 10 bases. CDR3 residues: CASSQTSGANNEQFF. CDR3 DNA sequence: TGTGCCAGCAGCCAAACTAGCGGGGCCAACAATGAGCAGTTCTTC.